This is a list of T cell receptor beta chains from one sample in a study of CD8+ T cells in alopecia areata. Method: immunoSEQ multiplex PCR; TCRdb's copy keeps in-frame clones and lacks some. The repertoire includes some 130,000 clones, about 47% of them detected once, and about 17% sits in the top ten. The input for sequencing was CD8+ T cells sorted from blood, taken at week 0. These receptors were collected from a human donor with alopecia areata. CDR3s include the opening cysteine and the closing phenylalanine or tryptophan. Fields, in order: D gene, V gene, CDR3 protein. A D gene is named only where the DNA matches it firmly.

- | TRBV6-5 | CASSYSSDRTGEQYF
- | TRBV29-1 | CSVGPGTWEYGYTF
TRBD1 | TRBV29-1 | CSTRTGIYEQYF
- | TRBV6-1 | CASRWEANMNTEAFF
TRBD1 | TRBV29-1 | CSVEGTGDNQPQHF
TRBD2 | TRBV5-6 | CASSSTSGAEETQYF
- | TRBV29-1 | CSVVALGYVSYEQYF
- | TRBV29-1 | CSVAPSLQQFF
- | TRBV2 | CASKETVNQETQYF
- | TRBV29-1 | CSVEEGSGDTEAFF
- | TRBV30 | CAWSVVAGTEAFF
- | TRBV11-2 | CASSSVEAAAKNIQYF
- | TRBV29-1 | CSFLVRGDYGYTF
- | TRBV2 | CASILDTTDTQYF
TRBD1 | TRBV5-1 | CASSIGQGLSGYGYTF
- | TRBV9 | CASSAGDVGYTF
TRBD1 | TRBV6-5 | CASSRTGTAEQYF
- | TRBV13 | CASSPMTGYRMEAFF
- | TRBV7-9 | CASSLAVREEETQYF
- | TRBV27 | CASSLSNEQFF
- | TRBV6-5 | CASKNGAEELFF
- | TRBV9 | CASSVEDNAEAFF
TRBD1 | TRBV15 | CATRDRTSYEQYF
TRBD1 | TRBV11-2 | CASSSLTGGRAEAFF
TRBD2 | TRBV29-1 | CSVLTSGGHEQFF
- | TRBV6-5 | CASSYSNTVDEQFF
TRBD1 | TRBV29-1 | CSVAGTGSGNTIYF
- | TRBV4-1 | CASSQDPGVTGELFF
- | TRBV13 | CASSLGAYEQYF
- | TRBV7-2 | CASSVTDNQPQHF
- | TRBV13 | CASSPTPGGGTDTQYF
- | TRBV27 | CASRLNEKLFF
TRBD1 | TRBV13 | CASSSPGQGFTEAFF
TRBD1 | TRBV27 | CASSSKQGAVYGYTF
- | TRBV30 | CAWSTQSNQPQHF
- | TRBV29-1 | CSSSQETQYF
- | TRBV30 | CAWSEGPRSPLHF
- | TRBV13 | CASSLGQLDTIYF
TRBD2 | TRBV27 | CASRLAGGPYEQYF
- | TRBV7-2 | CASSLEGRETQYF
- | TRBV5-6 | CASSIQGNTEAFF
- | TRBV4-1 | CASSQDLPDEQYF
TRBD2 | TRBV30 | CAGGLAGADYTDTQYF
- | TRBV7-9 | CASSLVSTDTQYF
- | TRBV7-9 | CASSFLNTEAFF
TRBD1 | TRBV30 | CAWSLDRAQPQHF
TRBD2 | TRBV7-2 | CASSLGLAGNEQFF
- | TRBV6-5 | CASSATGNNQPQHF
- | TRBV30 | CAWSSVNTEAFF
- | TRBV27 | CASSYQGGEQYF
TRBD2 | TRBV4-3 | CASSQEPSGSYNEQFF
- | TRBV23-1 | CASSQPADHYGYTF
TRBD1 | TRBV27 | CASSLGQGPDTQYF
- | TRBV29-1 | CSVVARNTEAFF
TRBD2 | TRBV5-4 | CASSLGLAGGGETQYF
- | TRBV2 | CASSDDRGPNSPLHF
TRBD1 | TRBV29-1 | CSATEDRGLSGYTF
TRBD1 | TRBV15 | CATSPLRTGHYEQYF
- | TRBV2 | CASSGGAEQGSMTSKFF